This entry is about one TCR beta chain. Antigen unknown. This sample is part of a study of CD8 T cells in ankylosing spondylitis. General observations from the study: A TCR beta motif of about eight highly homologous variants appeared characteristic of ankylosing spondylitis blood. Within matched ankylosing spondylitis synovial fluid, disease-linked clones were reportedly significantly enriched.

Quantitative molecular-barcoded 5'-RACE generated the TCR beta libraries. TCRdb reprocessed the 5' RACE reads with MiXCR, giving one entry per CDR3 protein. Among 37,000 or so distinct CDR3 sequences, about 15% were seen once, and the ten largest hold over 45%. The V gene end was trimmed by 4 bases and the J gene end by 0 bases; junction bases not matched to a gene: 5. The V gene's germline CDR1 is LGHDT and CDR2 YNNKEL (reference sequence). The CDR3 has 16 residues. The TCR originated in a male donor with ankylosing spondylitis or in good health (not recorded which). The sample comprised blood. The J gene is TRBJ2-1, the V gene TRBV3-1; TRBD1 matches 8 bases. CDR3 DNA: TGTGCCAGCAGCCCTTACAGGGGGAGCTCCTACAATGAGCAGTTCTTC. This codes for CASSPYRGSSYNEQFF.